The clone carrying this T cell receptor (beta chain) was seen repeatedly, ten times or more. Its antigen is not identified. The CDR3 contains 14 residues. Trimming removed 2 bases at V and 8 bases at J, with 11 bases between. From germline, CDR1 is KGHDR and CDR2 SFDVKD. This sample was taken from a study of CD8 T cells in ankylosing spondylitis. Study results and caveats: Reportedly, significant enrichment of disease-linked clones occurred in matched ankylosing spondylitis synovial fluid. Seven to nine highly homologous variants formed a TCR beta motif that appeared characteristic of ankylosing spondylitis blood.

In TCRdb, the 5' RACE reads were re-called with MiXCR into one record per CDR3 protein. The table shows around 490,000 distinct CDR3 sequences, with about 5.2% occurring only once. Sequenced sample: blood, either unsorted or a sorted T cell fraction (not recorded which). The source is a male donor with ankylosing spondylitis. V gene TRBV24-1 combines with J gene TRBJ2-2; D possibly uses TRBD1 or TRBD2 (5 bases each). CDR3 sequence (DNA): TGTGCCACCAGTGATTGGGACCTGAAAGGGGAGCTGTTTTTT. Encoded protein: CATSDWDLKGELFF.